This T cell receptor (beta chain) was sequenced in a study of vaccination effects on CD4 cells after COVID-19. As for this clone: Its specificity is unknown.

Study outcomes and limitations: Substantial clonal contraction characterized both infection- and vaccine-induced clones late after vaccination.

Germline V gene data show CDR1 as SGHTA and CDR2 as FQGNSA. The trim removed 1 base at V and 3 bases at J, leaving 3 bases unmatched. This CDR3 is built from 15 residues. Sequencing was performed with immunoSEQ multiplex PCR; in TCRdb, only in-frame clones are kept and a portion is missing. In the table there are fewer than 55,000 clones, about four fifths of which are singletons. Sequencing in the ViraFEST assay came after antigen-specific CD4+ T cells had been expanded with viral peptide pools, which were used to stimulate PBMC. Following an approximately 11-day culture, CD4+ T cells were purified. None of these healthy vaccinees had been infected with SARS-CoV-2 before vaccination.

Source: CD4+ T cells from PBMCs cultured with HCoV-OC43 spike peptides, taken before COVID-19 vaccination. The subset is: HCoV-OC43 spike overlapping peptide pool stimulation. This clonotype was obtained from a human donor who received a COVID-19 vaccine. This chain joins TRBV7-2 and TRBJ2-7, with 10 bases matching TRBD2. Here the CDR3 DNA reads TGTGCCAGCAGCTTAGTAGCGGGGGGAGACTACGAGCAGTACGTC. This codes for CASSLVAGGDYEQYV.